This entry lists 30 T cell receptor beta chains sequenced from one sample in a study of chemoradiotherapy in HPV16-positive cancers. The assay was immunoSEQ multiplex PCR, and TCRdb's table has in-frame clones only and misses some. This table has almost 5,500 clones, over 60% appearing once. This sample was obtained from a patient who underwent chemoradiotherapy. The receptors shown here come from a human donor with HPV-associated anogenital cancer.

The CDR3 region has the DNA TGTGCCAGCAGCTTAGCGGGAGATTACGAGCAGTACTTC. As protein: CASSLAGDYEQYF. The J gene is TRBJ2-7, the V gene TRBV7-3, with 7 bases fitting TRBD2. With V trimmed by 2 bases and J by 4 bases, 2 bases remained unmatched. CDR1 SGHTA and CDR2 FQGTGA come from the germline V gene. This CDR3 comprises 13 residues.

The rearrangement joins TRBV4-3 to TRBJ2-2; D gene uncertain. Trimming pared 0 bases from V and 2 bases from J, leaving 10 bases between. This CDR3 is built from 16 residues. Germline-derived CDR1 and CDR2 are LGHNA and YSLEER. As DNA, the CDR3 is TGCGCCAGCAGCCAAGAAGCCCGGGCTAACACCGGGGAGCTGTTTTTT. Amino acid sequence: CASSQEARANTGELFF.

The V and J genes are TRBV12-5 and TRBJ2-1, with TRBD1 matching over 10 bases. The CDR3 totals 16 residues. Per germline, CDR1 LGHNT and CDR2 FRNRAP. V was clipped by 6 bases and J by 3 bases; unmatched bases: 8. CDR3 coding DNA: TGTGCTAGTGGCCTCGACAGGGGGCGCCTCTACAATGAGCAGTTCTTC. It is translated as CASGLDRGRLYNEQFF.

V gene TRBV6-5 combines with J gene TRBJ2-7; TRBD2 agrees at 9 bases. Germline V gene lookup returns CDR1 MNHEY and CDR2 SVGAGI. After removal of 10 bases from V and 7 bases from J, the junction contained 17 bases not matched to a gene. This CDR3 is 15 amino acids long. CDR3: CAISPGVAGAREQYF. DNA for the CDR3: TGTGCCATTTCACCAGGGGTAGCGGGAGCTCGGGAGCAGTACTTC.

This chain links TRBV5-6 with TRBJ2-3; D gene uncertain. Per the germline V gene, CDR1 is SGHDT and CDR2 is YYEEEE. The V end was cut by 2 bases, the J end by 2 bases, with 9 bases between. The CDR3 contains 14 residues. CDR3 protein: CASSLGRVTDTQYF. CDR3 sequence (DNA): TGTGCCAGCAGCTTAGGAAGGGTCACAGATACGCAGTATTTT. Full variable domain (missing parts from reference TRBV5-6 and TRBJ2-3): DAGVTQSPTHLIKTRGQQVTLRCSPKSGHDTVSWYQQALGQGPQFIFQYYEEEERQRGNFPDRFSGHQFPNYSSELNVNALLLGDSALYLCASSLGRVTDTQYFGPGTRLTVL.

A single count supports this clone. The DNA for the CDR3 is TGTGCCAGCAGTCCCTCCCGGGCAGTAAATTCACCCCTCCACTTT. It translates to CASSPSRAVNSPLHF. This rearrangement joins TRBV27 to TRBJ1-6; D is unclear. This CDR3 has 15 residues. Deletions cut 5 bases from V and 7 bases from J, with 15 bases between. Per germline, CDR1 MNHEY and CDR2 SMNVEV (reference sequence).

This clone was observed once. DNA of the CDR3: TGTGCCAGCAGCGGACTAGCGGGAGGCTACGAGCAGTACTTC. Translation: CASSGLAGGYEQYF. This chain uses TRBV6-1 with TRBJ2-7; 14 bases map to TRBD2. CDR1 is MNHNS, CDR2 SASEGT, per germline. Unmatched junction bases numbered 1, after V lost 6 bases and J lost 3 bases. The CDR3 is 14 residues long.

The chain joins TRBV30 to TRBJ2-4; D call uncertain. Trimming took 5 bases from V and 0 from J, leaving 8 bases between them. CDR1 and CDR2 from the germline V gene are GTSNPN and SVGIG (reference sequence). The CDR3 length is 13 residues. DNA of the CDR3: TGTGCCTGGCGCGTCGTAGCCAAAAACATTCAGTACTTC. Protein product: CAWRVVAKNIQYF.

The chain carries TRBV12-5 and TRBJ1-2; D remains ambiguous. Per germline, CDR1 LGHNT and CDR2 FRNRAP. V was clipped by 1 base and J by 4 bases, with 10 bases between them. The CDR3 totals 14 residues. CDR3 protein: CASGLARLTYGYTF. The CDR3 DNA reads TGTGCTAGTGGTTTGGCCAGGTTAACCTATGGCTACACCTTC.

The chain employs TRBV9 and TRBJ2-1, with 7 positions matching TRBD2. The length of the CDR3 is 13 residues. CDR1 SGDLS and CDR2 YYNGEE come from the germline V gene. V gave up 3 bases and J gave up 13 bases; unmatched junction bases: 10. As DNA, the CDR3 is TGTGCCAGCAGCGCCGGGGGGACCCCTGTCCAGTTCTTC. Translating gives CASSAGGTPVQFF.

The gene calls are TRBV4-2 and TRBJ1-1; 8 nucleotides align to TRBD1. The germline V gene encodes CDR1 LGHNA and CDR2 YNFKEQ. V shed 3 bases and J 5 bases; nucleotides not matched to a gene: 8. The CDR3 contains 15 residues. CDR3 bases: TGTGCCAGCAGCCAGACAGGGGACGTAGGGACTGAAGCTTTCTTT. Its translation: CASSQTGDVGTEAFF.

This chain connects TRBV7-2 to TRBJ2-6; D gene uncertain. The CDR3 totals 15 residues. V gave up 1 base and J gave up 3 bases, with 7 bases separating them. Germline V gives CDR1 SGHTA, CDR2 FQGNSA. The DNA of the CDR3 is TGTGCCAGCAGCTTAGGGTATGTTGGGGCCAACGTCCTGACTTTC. Residues: CASSLGYVGANVLTF.

The rearrangement uses TRBV4-3 and TRBJ2-3, with D possibly matching TRBD2 (7 bases). The V end lost 1 base, the J end lost 2 bases, and 16 bases lay between the germline ends. Looked up from germline, CDR1 is LGHNA and CDR2 is YSLEER. The CDR3 length is 17 residues. The CDR3 loop reads CASSQGGGGSDTDTQYF. The DNA of the CDR3 is TGCGCCAGCAGCCAAGGTGGGGGGGGCTCTGACACAGATACGCAGTATTTT.

This clone was found once. The chain uses TRBV30 and TRBJ2-1; unclear D gene. The CDR3 loop spans 14 amino acids. Germline loops: CDR1 GTSNPN, CDR2 SVGIG (reference sequence). The V and J ends lost 2 bases and 9 bases respectively, with 17 bases between them. CDR3 protein: CAWSSHTVFSEQFF. The CDR3 nucleotides are TGTGCCTGGAGTTCTCATACTGTCTTTTCTGAGCAGTTCTTC.

This rearrangement joins TRBV27 to TRBJ2-5; 9 nucleotides align to TRBD2. This CDR3 has 15 residues. Per germline, CDR1 MNHEY and CDR2 SMNVEV (reference sequence). Unmatched junction bases numbered 3, after V lost 1 base and J lost 3 bases. The CDR3 DNA follows: TGTGCCAGCAGTTTATATGGCGGGGGGGAAGAGACCCAGTACTTC. Protein: CASSLYGGGEETQYF.

This clone was seen a handful of times. The rearrangement uses TRBV28 and TRBJ2-1; 7 bases agree with TRBD2. This CDR3 contains 14 residues. The V gene end was trimmed by 7 bases and the J gene end by 0 bases; junction bases not matched to a gene: 3. CDR1 and CDR2 from the germline V gene are MDHEN and SYDVKM. The CDR3 DNA reads TGTGCCAGCAAAGGCGGGGGCTCCTACAATGAGCAGTTCTTC. It yields the protein CASKGGGSYNEQFF.

The table lists this clone with a few counts. This sequence joins TRBV27 and TRBJ2-7; tentative D call: TRBD2 (5 bases). Per the germline V gene, CDR1 is MNHEY and CDR2 is SMNVEV (reference sequence). This CDR3 is 14 amino acids long. The CDR3 spells CNQEAGLSSYEQYV. Here the CDR3 DNA reads TGTAATCAGGAGGCGGGCTTGAGCTCCTACGAGCAGTACGTC.

The chain links TRBV7-2 to TRBJ2-7; D may be TRBD1 (6 bases). CDR3 length equals 13 residues. Germline V CDR1 and CDR2: SGHTA, FQGNSA. V was pared by 1 base and J by 7 bases, with 11 bases between. The CDR3, as DNA: TGTGCCAGCAGCTTAGACCCCAGGGGAGAGCAGTACTTC. Protein sequence: CASSLDPRGEQYF.

The chain employs TRBV6-1 and TRBJ2-5, with D uncertain. The CDR3 sequence is 14 residues long. The V end was cut by 6 bases, the J end by 5 bases, with 16 bases between. CDR1 and CDR2 (germline): MNHNS, SASEGT. CDR3 loop: CASRGTMLGETQYF. The CDR3 DNA is TGTGCCAGCAGGGGAACTATGCTTGGGGAGACCCAGTACTTC.

This chain joins TRBV5-1 and TRBJ1-1; D is undetermined. The germline gives CDR1 SGHRS, CDR2 YFSETQ. Trimming shortened V by 1 base and J by 0 bases, and 13 bases separated the two germline ends. The CDR3 has 16 residues. In DNA, the CDR3 is TGCGCCAGCAGCTTGACGAGTTTTGGGCTGAACACTGAAGCTTTCTTT. It specifies CASSLTSFGLNTEAFF.

The chain joins TRBV5-6 to TRBJ2-3; TRBD1 matches 11 bases. This CDR3 is built from 15 residues. The V and J ends lost 1 base and 6 bases, in that order; junction bases with no gene match: 4. The V gene's germline CDR1 is SGHDT and CDR2 YYEEEE. The CDR3, as DNA: TGTGCCAGCAGCTTGTCCGGGACAGGGGGTGATACGCAGTATTTT. It translates to CASSLSGTGGDTQYF.

The rearrangement links TRBV11-2 to TRBJ1-4; the D gene is possibly TRBD1 (5 bases). The V gene's germline CDR1 is SGHAT and CDR2 FQNNGV. V was cut by 5 bases and J by 6 bases, with 19 bases left in between. The CDR3 loop spans 16 amino acids. Written as DNA, the CDR3 is TGTGCCAGCAGCCCTTATGGGGGTTCTTCGGATGAAAAACTGTTTTTT. Its protein is CASSPYGGSSDEKLFF.

This clone showed up just once. The chain uses TRBV11-2 and TRBJ2-7; 9 nucleotides line up with TRBD2. The CDR3 consists of 15 residues. Germline V gene lookup returns CDR1 SGHAT and CDR2 FQNNGV. Trimming took 3 bases from V and 2 from J; bases not matched to a gene: 5. CDR3 in amino acids: CASSFSLAGPYEQYV. The DNA for the CDR3 is TGTGCCAGCAGCTTTAGTCTAGCGGGGCCCTACGAGCAGTACGTC.

The rearrangement uses TRBV30 and TRBJ1-1, with 10 bases aligning to TRBD1. V lost 3 bases and J lost 4; bases outside the gene matches: 17. The CDR3 is made up of 18 amino acids. Germline-derived CDR1 and CDR2 are GTSNPN and SVGIG (reference sequence). CDR3 DNA: TGTGCCTGGAGAGCCGCTCCGGGACAGGGGAGAAGGAGCACTGAAGCTTTCTTT. Protein: CAWRAAPGQGRRSTEAFF. The full variable domain, rest sourced from reference TRBV30 and TRBJ1-1, is SQTIHQWPATLVQPVGSPLSLECTVEGTSNPNLYWYRQAAGRGLQLLFYSVGIGQISSEVPQNLSASRPQDRQFILSSKKLLLSDSGFYLCAWRAAPGQGRRSTEAFFGQGTRLTVV.

The chain combines TRBV11-2 with TRBJ2-5; tentative D call: TRBD1 (5 bases). V was shortened by 9 bases and J by 1 base, with 15 bases between the two germline ends. This CDR3 region has 14 residues. Germline V gene lookup returns CDR1 SGHAT and CDR2 FQNNGV. The DNA for the CDR3 is TGTGCCAGTTCAAGAGACAGCCCCCAAGAGACCCAGTACTTC. Encoded protein: CASSRDSPQETQYF.

The CDR3 spells CSARLLAEQYF. The CDR3, as DNA: TGCAGTGCTAGACTCCTAGCGGAGCAGTACTTC. This sequence joins TRBV20-1 and TRBJ2-7, with D possibly being TRBD2 (6 bases). V gave up 2 bases and J gave up 7 bases, with 9 bases separating them. This CDR3 has 11 amino acids. Germline lookup yields CDR1 DFQATT and CDR2 SNEGSKA (reference sequence).

This chain connects TRBV6-1 to TRBJ2-1; weak D call: TRBD2 (5 bases). V lost 7 bases to trimming and J lost 13 bases, with 14 bases between them. The V gene's germline CDR1 is MNHNS and CDR2 SASEGT. This CDR3 region has 11 residues. CDR3: CASTSGGFQFF. The CDR3 DNA reads as TGTGCCAGCACCTCGGGCGGGTTTCAGTTCTTC.

This chain joins TRBV2 and TRBJ2-2; D possibly corresponds to TRBD1 (6 bases). This CDR3 spans 15 amino acids. Germline V gene data show CDR1 as SNHLY and CDR2 as FYNNEI. V was trimmed by 7 bases and J by 5 bases, leaving 17 bases between them. This CDR3 reads CASTHRVTSTGELFF. The CDR3 DNA follows: TGTGCCAGCACTCACAGGGTTACGTCTACCGGGGAGCTGTTTTTT.

The chain employs TRBV4-1 and TRBJ2-2; a possible D gene is TRBD2 (5 bases). Trimming cost V 1 base and J 2 bases, with 17 bases left between them. The length of the CDR3 is 18 residues. CDR1 and CDR2 from the germline V gene are MGHRA and YSYEKL. The CDR3 is CASSQGVLRRVNTGELFF. In DNA, the CDR3 is TGCGCCAGCAGCCAAGGGGTTTTGAGGCGGGTAAACACCGGGGAGCTGTTTTTT.

V is TRBV19 and J is TRBJ1-2; possibly TRBD1 for D (5 bases). V lost 0 bases and J lost 0, with 29 bases in between. CDR3 size: 22 residues. Germline CDR1 is LNHDA and CDR2 is SQIVND (reference sequence). The CDR3 DNA reads as TGTGCCAGTAGTATAGATAGGTTTGGGGACGTCGAGAGTCTCAAAGCTAACTATGGCTACACCTTC. Encoded protein: CASSIDRFGDVESLKANYGYTF.